The 9 T cell receptor beta chains in this list originate from one sample, sequenced in a study of T cell responses to AZD1222 COVID-19 vaccine. Profiling relied on immunoSEQ multiplex PCR, and the TCRdb table lists in-frame clones only, not all of them. The sample carries about 77,000 clones, 80% to 95% recorded once. The source material was peripheral blood, sampled 28 days after the second AZD1222 dose. Receptors originate from an adult who received the AZD1222 COVID-19 vaccine.

The chain uses TRBV30 and TRBJ2-3; D unresolved. Trimming took 0 bases from V and 5 from J, leaving 24 bases between them. The CDR3 length is 18 residues. Germline V CDR1 and CDR2: GTSNPN, SVGIG (reference sequence). The CDR3 loop reads CAWSVLPSRWLGEDTQYF. CDR3 in DNA: TGTGCCTGGAGTGTACTTCCCAGCCGGTGGTTAGGTGAAGATACGCAGTATTTT. Combining the CDR3 with reference TRBV30 and TRBJ2-3 gives the whole variable domain SQTIHQWPATLVQPVGSPLSLECTVEGTSNPNLYWYRQAAGRGLQLLFYSVGIGQISSEVPQNLSASRPQDRQFILSSKKLLLSDSGFYLCAWSVLPSRWLGEDTQYFGPGTRLTVL.

This clone has just one count. The rearrangement uses TRBV25-1 and TRBJ1-2; D not resolved. CDR1 is MGHDK, CDR2 SYGVNS, per germline. The CDR3 length is 13 residues. V lost 0 bases and J 6 bases, leaving 8 bases between the germline ends. The CDR3 loop is CASSEYESHGYTF. CDR3 sequence (DNA): TGTGCCAGCAGTGAATATGAATCCCATGGCTACACCTTC.

In its sample, this clone was seen a few times. The rearrangement uses TRBV7-7 and TRBJ2-1, with TRBD2 identical over 10 bases. The germline gives CDR1 SSHAT, CDR2 FNYEAQ (reference sequence). V shed 5 bases, J shed 4 bases, and the junction held 5 bases outside the gene matches. The CDR3 length is 15 residues. This chain's CDR3 is CASSGSLAGYNEQFF. The CDR3 DNA reads as TGTGCCAGCAGCGGGTCACTAGCGGGGTACAATGAGCAGTTCTTC.

The gene calls are TRBV19 and TRBJ2-5; the D call may be TRBD1 or TRBD2 (5 bases each). The germline V and J ends were trimmed by 4 bases and 9 bases, with 21 bases remaining between them. This CDR3 has 15 amino acids. CDR1 LNHDA and CDR2 SQIVND come from the germline V gene (reference sequence). The CDR3 DNA is TGTGCCAGTAGTACCTCCGGGACGCCCGGCTATTCCCAGTACTTC. Translated, it gives CASSTSGTPGYSQYF. Variable domain in full (rest from reference TRBV19 and TRBJ2-5): DGGITQSPKYLFRKEGQNVTLSCEQNLNHDAMYWYRQDPGQGLRLIYYSQIVNDFQKGDIAEGYSVSREKKESFPLTVTSAQKNPTAFYLCASSTSGTPGYSQYFGPGTRLLVL.

This clone was detected only a few times. The chain couples TRBV9 to TRBJ2-1, with a tentative D call TRBD2 (6 bases). Germline V gene data show CDR1 as SGDLS and CDR2 as YYNGEE. The CDR3 sequence is 14 residues long. V lost 1 base to trimming and J lost 8 bases, with 13 bases between them. The CDR3 reads CASSVWAGSDEQFF. Here the CDR3 DNA reads TGTGCCAGCAGCGTATGGGCGGGATCGGATGAGCAGTTCTTC. The complete variable domain, with remaining parts taken from reference TRBV9 and TRBJ2-1, reads DSGVTQTPKHLITATGQRVTLRCSPRSGDLSVYWYQQSLDQGLQFLIQYYNGEERAKGNILERFSAQQFPDLHSELNLSSLELGDSALYFCASSVWAGSDEQFFGPGTRLTVL.

This clone was seen just once. V usage is TRBV10-3 and J usage is TRBJ1-6, with 7 bases identical to TRBD1. CDR3 length: 14 amino acids. Germline-derived CDR1 and CDR2 are ENHRY and SYGVKD. After removal of 5 bases from V and 5 bases from J, the junction contained 3 bases not matched to a gene. DNA for the CDR3: TGTGCCATCAGTAGGGACAGTAATAATTCACCCCTCCACTTT. The encoded protein is CAISRDSNNSPLHF.

The J gene is TRBJ2-1, the V gene TRBV4-3; 10 bases line up with TRBD2. Per the germline V gene, CDR1 is LGHNA and CDR2 is YSLEER. With 0 bases clipped from V and 4 bases from J, the junction kept 6 bases outside the gene matches. CDR3 length equals 17 residues. The CDR3 protein is CASSQESPSGSYNEQFF. The CDR3 DNA reads TGCGCCAGCAGCCAAGAGTCCCCTAGCGGGAGTTACAATGAGCAGTTCTTC.

The J gene is TRBJ1-3, the V gene TRBV19; D is possibly TRBD1 (5 bases). From germline, CDR1 is LNHDA and CDR2 SQIVND (reference sequence). CDR3 length equals 16 residues. V shed 4 bases and J shed 1 base, with 14 bases lying between them. For the CDR3, the DNA is TGTGCCAGTAGTACGGGACTCGAACTTTCTGGAAACACCATATATTTT. Residues: CASSTGLELSGNTIYF.

The V gene is TRBV15, the J gene TRBJ1-5; maybe TRBD1 (5 bases). V was shortened by 0 bases and J by 9 bases, with 18 bases between the two germline ends. The CDR3 spans 16 residues. Germline V gene data show CDR1 as LNHNV and CDR2 as YYDKDF (reference sequence). In DNA, the CDR3 is TGTGCCACCAGCAGAGATCTCGACAACGGGGCTGGGCCCCAGCATTTT. Protein sequence: CATSRDLDNGAGPQHF.